The sequence of this TCR beta chain was determined in a study of blood T cells in healthy people across ages. A second PCR of 7 to 11 cycles used a sample-barcoded 5' primer and a J-beta primer mix. One entry per CDR3 protein results from TCRdb running MiXCR on the 5' RACE reads. The data show hundreds of thousands of distinct CDR3 sequences, about half seen once. CDR3 length equals 14 residues. CDR1 MDHEN and CDR2 SYDVKM come from the germline V gene. Trimming took off 3 bases at V and 5 bases at J, with 11 bases between the two ends. The origin of this receptor is a woman aged 55-69 years in good health. The J gene is TRBJ2-4, the V gene TRBV28; D is perhaps TRBD2 (6 bases). The material sequenced was blood. The CDR3 loop reads CASSLGLLQNIQYF. Here the CDR3 DNA reads TGTGCCAGCAGTTTGGGACTTCTGCAAAACATTCAGTACTTC.